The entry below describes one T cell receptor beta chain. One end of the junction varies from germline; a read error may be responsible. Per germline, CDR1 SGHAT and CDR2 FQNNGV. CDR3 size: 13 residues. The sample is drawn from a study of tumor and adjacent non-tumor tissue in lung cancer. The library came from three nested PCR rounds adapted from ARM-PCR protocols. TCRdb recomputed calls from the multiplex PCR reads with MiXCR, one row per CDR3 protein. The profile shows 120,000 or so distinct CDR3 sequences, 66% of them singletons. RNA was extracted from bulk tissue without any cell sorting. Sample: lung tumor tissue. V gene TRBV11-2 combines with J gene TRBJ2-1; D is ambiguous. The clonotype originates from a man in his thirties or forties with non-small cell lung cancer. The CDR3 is CASSRCFYNGQFF. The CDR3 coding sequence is TGTGCCAGCAGCCGATGCTTTTACAATGGGCAGTTCTTC.